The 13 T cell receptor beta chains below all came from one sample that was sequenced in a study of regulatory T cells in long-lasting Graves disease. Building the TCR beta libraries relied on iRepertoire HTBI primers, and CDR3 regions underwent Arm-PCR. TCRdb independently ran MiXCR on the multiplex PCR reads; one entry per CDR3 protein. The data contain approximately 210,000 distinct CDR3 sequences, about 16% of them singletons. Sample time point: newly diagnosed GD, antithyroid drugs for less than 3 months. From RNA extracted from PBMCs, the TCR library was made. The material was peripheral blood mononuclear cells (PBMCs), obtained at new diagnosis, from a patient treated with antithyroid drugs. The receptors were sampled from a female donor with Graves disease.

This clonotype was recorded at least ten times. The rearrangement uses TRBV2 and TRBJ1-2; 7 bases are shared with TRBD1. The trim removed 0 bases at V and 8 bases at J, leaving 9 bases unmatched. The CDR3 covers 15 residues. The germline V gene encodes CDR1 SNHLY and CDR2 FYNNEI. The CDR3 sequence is CASSEAETGRVGYTF. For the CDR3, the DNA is TGTGCCAGCAGTGAAGCAGAGACAGGGAGAGTGGGCTACACCTTC. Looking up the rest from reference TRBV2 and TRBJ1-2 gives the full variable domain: EPEVTQTPSHQVTQMGQEVILRCVPISNHLYFYWYRQILGQKVEFLVSFYNNEISEKSEIFDDQFSVERPDGSNFTLKIRSTKLEDSAMYFCASSEAETGRVGYTFGSGTRLTVV.

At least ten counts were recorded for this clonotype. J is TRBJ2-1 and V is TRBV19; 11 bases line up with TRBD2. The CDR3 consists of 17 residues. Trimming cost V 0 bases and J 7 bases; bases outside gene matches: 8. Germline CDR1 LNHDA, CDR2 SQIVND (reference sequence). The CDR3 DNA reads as TGTGCCAGTAGTATAGAACTAGCGGGAGTATACGGGAATGAGCAGTTCTTC. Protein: CASSIELAGVYGNEQFF. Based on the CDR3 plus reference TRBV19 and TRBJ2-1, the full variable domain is DGGITQSPKYLFRKEGQNVTLSCEQNLNHDAMYWYRQDPGQGLRLIYYSQIVNDFQKGDIAEGYSVSREKKESFPLTVTSAQKNPTAFYLCASSIELAGVYGNEQFFGPGTRLTVL.

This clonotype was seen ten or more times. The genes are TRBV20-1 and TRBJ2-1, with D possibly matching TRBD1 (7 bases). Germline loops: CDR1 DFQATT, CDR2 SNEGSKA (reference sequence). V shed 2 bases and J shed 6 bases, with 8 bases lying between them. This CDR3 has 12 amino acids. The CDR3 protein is CSARQGGNEQFF. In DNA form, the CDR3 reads TGCAGTGCTAGACAGGGGGGCAATGAGCAGTTCTTC.

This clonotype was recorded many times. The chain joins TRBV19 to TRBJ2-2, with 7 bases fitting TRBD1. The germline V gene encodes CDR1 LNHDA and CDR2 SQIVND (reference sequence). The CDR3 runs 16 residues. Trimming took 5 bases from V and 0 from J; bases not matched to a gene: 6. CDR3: CASSPRTGANTGELFF. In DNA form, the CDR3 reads TGTGCCAGTAGTCCCCGGACAGGCGCGAACACCGGGGAGCTGTTTTTT.

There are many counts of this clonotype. The CDR3 bases are TGCAGCGTCCGACTAGACACTAGCACAGATACGCAGTATTTT. This translates into CSVRLDTSTDTQYF. The chain recombines TRBV29-1 with TRBJ2-3, with D perhaps matching TRBD2 (6 bases). V lost 6 bases, J lost 0 bases, and 13 bases lay in between. The CDR3 consists of 14 residues. Germline lookup yields CDR1 SQVTM and CDR2 ANQGSEA.

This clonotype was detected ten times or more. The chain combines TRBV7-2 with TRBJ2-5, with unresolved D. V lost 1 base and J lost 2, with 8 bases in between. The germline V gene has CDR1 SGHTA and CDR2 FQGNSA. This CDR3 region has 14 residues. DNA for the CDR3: TGTGCCAGCAGCTTAGTTCATTCACAAGAGACCCAGTACTTC. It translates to CASSLVHSQETQYF.

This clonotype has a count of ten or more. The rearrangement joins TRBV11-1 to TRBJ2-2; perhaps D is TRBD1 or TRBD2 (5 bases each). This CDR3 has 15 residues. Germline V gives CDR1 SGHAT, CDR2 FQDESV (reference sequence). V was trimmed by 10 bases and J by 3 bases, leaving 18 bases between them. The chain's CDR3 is CATARAGHDTGELFF. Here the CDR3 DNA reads TGTGCCACCGCGCGGGCAGGGCATGACACCGGGGAGCTGTTTTTT.

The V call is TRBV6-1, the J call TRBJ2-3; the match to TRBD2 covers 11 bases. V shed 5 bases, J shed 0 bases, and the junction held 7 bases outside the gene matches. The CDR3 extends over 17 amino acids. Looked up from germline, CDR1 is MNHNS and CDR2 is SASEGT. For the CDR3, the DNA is TGTGCCAGCAGTCCCAGAGTAGCGGGAGGGAGCACAGATACGCAGTATTTT. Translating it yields CASSPRVAGGSTDTQYF.

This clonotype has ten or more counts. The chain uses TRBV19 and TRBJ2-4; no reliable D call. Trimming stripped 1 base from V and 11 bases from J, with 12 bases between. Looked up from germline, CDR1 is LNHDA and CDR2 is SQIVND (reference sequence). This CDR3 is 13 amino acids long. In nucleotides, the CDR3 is TGTGCCAGTAGTATAGGAAATAGCATGGTTCAGTACTTC. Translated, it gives CASSIGNSMVQYF.

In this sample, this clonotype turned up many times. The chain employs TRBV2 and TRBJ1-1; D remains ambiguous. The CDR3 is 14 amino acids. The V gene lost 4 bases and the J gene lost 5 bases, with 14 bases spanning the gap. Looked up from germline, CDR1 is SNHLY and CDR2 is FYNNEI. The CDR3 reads CASSVEGSQTEAFF. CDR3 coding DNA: TGTGCCAGCAGTGTGGAGGGCAGCCAGACTGAAGCTTTCTTT.

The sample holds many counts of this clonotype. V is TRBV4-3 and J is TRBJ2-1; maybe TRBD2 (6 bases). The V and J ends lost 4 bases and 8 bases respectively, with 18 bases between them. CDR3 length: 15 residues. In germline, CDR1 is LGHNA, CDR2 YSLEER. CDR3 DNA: TGCGCCAGCAGCCGGAGGGACTTCCCGGGAGATGAGCAGTTCTTC. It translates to CASSRRDFPGDEQFF.

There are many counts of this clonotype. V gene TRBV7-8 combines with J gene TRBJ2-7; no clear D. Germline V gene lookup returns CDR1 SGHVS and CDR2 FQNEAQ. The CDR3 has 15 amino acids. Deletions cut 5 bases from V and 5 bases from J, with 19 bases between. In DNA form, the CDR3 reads TGTGCCAGCAGCAATGTAATGGGGTTAACGGACGAGCAGTACTTC. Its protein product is CASSNVMGLTDEQYF.

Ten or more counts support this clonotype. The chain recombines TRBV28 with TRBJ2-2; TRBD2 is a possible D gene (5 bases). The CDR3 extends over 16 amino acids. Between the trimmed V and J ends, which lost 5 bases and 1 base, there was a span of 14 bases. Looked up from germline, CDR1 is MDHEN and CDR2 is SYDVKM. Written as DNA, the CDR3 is TGTGCCAGCAGTCCCTTGTACGGGATGAACACCGGGGAGCTGTTTTTT. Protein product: CASSPLYGMNTGELFF.